This T cell receptor (beta chain) emerged from a study of neurological immune-mediated disorders. General study findings and limits: Multiple sclerosis was found to have the least TCR clonal expansion, below healthy controls, and HTLV-1-associated myelopathy the most. CDR3 amino acid sequences found in expanded clones were never shared across subjects, suggesting private repertoires in all groups.

5'RACE employing 10-nucleotide random UMIs yielded the cDNA. TCRdb analysed the 5' RACE reads with MiXCR anew, one entry per CDR3 protein. The sample consists of 50,000 to 75,000 distinct CDR3 sequences, 10% to 15% of them appearing once. This clonotype was observed many times. What it binds is unknown. Germline-derived CDR1 and CDR2 are SGHVS and FQNEAQ. This CDR3 contains 16 residues. Trimming removed 1 base at V and 8 bases at J, with 18 bases between. Unsorted libraries were generated from 2 million PBMCs held at -80 degrees C. The source is a woman between 55 and 75 years old with HTLV-1-associated myelopathy (HAM/TSP). The chain links TRBV7-8 to TRBJ2-1; D may be TRBD2 (5 bases). What was sequenced was PBMCs. The CDR3 reads CASSLELDFTSDEQFF. The CDR3 DNA sequence: TGTGCCAGCAGCTTAGAGCTGGACTTCACATCCGATGAGCAGTTCTTC.